What follows are 22 T cell receptor beta chains derived from one specimen sequenced in a study of molecular identifiers for immune sequencing clone quantification. TCRdb analysed the PCR reads with MiXCR anew, one entry per CDR3 protein. The table has around 89,000 distinct CDR3 sequences, around 19% seen once. Sequenced input: naive CD8+ T cells from blood, with Jurkat cell RNA spiked in. Specified subset: FACS-sorted CD8+CD4-CCR7+CD45RA+ naive T cells. These receptor sequences come from a human donor in good health. Some libraries in this study had Jurkat cell RNA spiked in.

In the case of this clonotype: The junction does not match germline at one end; this may be a read error. The CDR3 sequence is CASRPVGIVDTQHF. Here the CDR3 DNA reads TGCGCCAGCCGCCCCGTGGGGATCGTAGATACGCAGCATTTT. The chain joins TRBV27 to TRBJ2-3; unclear D gene. The J call may be in error: the DNA end matches TRBJ1-5 better. The germline V gene encodes CDR1 MNHEY and CDR2 SMNVEV (reference sequence). The CDR3 consists of 14 residues.

This clonotype was seen a few times. The chain has TRBV27 and TRBJ2-7; 9 bases map to TRBD1. The V and J ends lost 4 bases and 6 bases, in that order; junction bases with no gene match: 10. Germline lookup yields CDR1 MNHEY and CDR2 SMNVEV (reference sequence). This CDR3 comprises 15 residues. The CDR3 loop reads CASSSLLTGGREQYF. The DNA of the CDR3 is TGTGCCAGCAGTTCCCTGTTGACAGGGGGACGCGAGCAGTACTTC.

This clonotype was found many times. The V call is TRBV5-6, the J call TRBJ2-4; maybe TRBD2 (5 bases). The CDR3 is made up of 12 amino acids. V lost 4 bases and J lost 8, with 10 bases in between. The germline CDR1 and CDR2 sequences are SGHDT and YYEEEE. The CDR3 reads CASSNGVDIQYF. CDR3 in DNA: TGTGCCAGCAGCAACGGGGTGGACATTCAGTACTTC.

This clonotype was counted ten times or more. The V and J genes are TRBV18 and TRBJ1-1; D unclear. Germline V CDR1 and CDR2: KGHSH, LQKENI. This CDR3 comprises 18 residues. V gave up 0 bases and J gave up 1 base, with 18 bases separating them. The CDR3 here is CASSPPVVWENKNTEAFF. CDR3 nucleotide sequence: TGTGCCAGCTCACCACCGGTGGTATGGGAGAACAAGAACACTGAAGCTTTCTTT.

This clonotype was recorded many times. The rearrangement links TRBV6-2 or TRBV6-3 to TRBJ2-3; D gene uncertain. Trimming stripped 2 bases from V and 8 bases from J, with 11 bases between. Germline V gives CDR1 MNHEY, CDR2 SVGEGT. CDR3 length: 13 amino acids. In DNA, the CDR3 is TGTGCCAGCAGTTACACATTCCCCGGTACGCAGTATTTT. Translation gives CASSYTFPGTQYF.

As to this clonotype: This may be a read error, as it is one base from a much larger clone. This chain connects TRBV28 to TRBJ2-7; D not resolved. Germline loops: CDR1 MDHEN, CDR2 SYDVKM. The CDR3 covers 14 residues. V gave up 2 bases and J gave up 2 bases, with 10 bases separating them. The CDR3 nucleotides read TGTGCCAGCAGTTTAGGGCGTTCCACCTACGAGCAGTACTTC. Translation gives CASSLGRSTYEQYF.

Comments on this clonotype: A read error may produce the germline difference seen at one junction end. The chain recombines TRBV7-9 with TRBJ2-7; D perhaps matches TRBD2 (6 bases). The CDR3 sequence is 16 residues long. Germline V gives CDR1 SEHNR, CDR2 FQNEAQ (reference sequence). CDR3 in amino acids: CAGSPLQAGMGNEQCF. DNA for the CDR3: TGTGCCGGCAGCCCGCTCCAGGCGGGAATGGGGAACGAGCAGTGCTTC.

This clonotype was found many times. The chain uses TRBV7-6 and TRBJ2-1; possibly TRBD1 for D (6 bases). Germline-derived CDR1 and CDR2 are SGHVS and FNYEAQ. The V and J ends lost 4 bases and 5 bases respectively, with 9 bases between them. The CDR3 extends over 13 amino acids. CDR3 residues: CASSSGQNNEQFF. The CDR3 region has the DNA TGTGCCAGCAGCTCAGGACAGAACAATGAGCAGTTCTTC.

This clonotype has at least ten counts. V and J are TRBV9 and TRBJ2-3; D ambiguous. This CDR3 has 13 residues. Per germline, CDR1 SGDLS and CDR2 YYNGEE. The V end was cut by 3 bases, the J end by 0 bases, with 5 bases between. CDR3 amino acids: CASSAYSTDTQYF. The CDR3, as DNA: TGTGCCAGCAGCGCCTATAGCACAGATACGCAGTATTTT.

The sample holds many counts of this clonotype. The chain is built from TRBV21-1 and TRBJ1-4; no DNA check was done on the table's D call, TRBD1. TRBV21-1 is shown as a pseudogene. The CDR3 length is 15 residues. CDR3: CASSIRTATNEKLFF. In DNA, the CDR3 is TGTGCCAGCAGCATCAGGACAGCAACTAATGAAAAACTGTTTTTT.

The table lists this clonotype with many counts. The CDR3 loop is CASTTTVQSAPNEQFF. DNA for the CDR3: TGCGCCAGCACCACGACGGTACAGTCGGCCCCCAATGAGCAGTTCTTC. The chain carries TRBV4-1 and TRBJ2-1; D call uncertain. The V and J ends lost 7 bases and 6 bases respectively, with 22 bases between them. This CDR3 spans 16 amino acids. The V gene's germline CDR1 is MGHRA and CDR2 YSYEKL.

This clonotype occurred many times. Written as DNA, the CDR3 is TGTGCCAGCAGCCAAGATGAGGCGGGAGTTTACGAGCAGTACTTC. Amino acid sequence: CASSQDEAGVYEQYF. The chain couples TRBV14 to TRBJ2-7; 7 bases are a match to TRBD2. The length of the CDR3 is 15 residues. V shed 0 bases and J 4 bases; nucleotides not matched to a gene: 6. Germline V CDR1 and CDR2: SGHDN, FVKESK. Full variable domain (rest looked up from reference TRBV14 and TRBJ2-7): EAGVTQFPSHSVIEKGQTVTLRCDPISGHDNLYWYRRVMGKEIKFLLHFVKESKQDESGMPNNRFLAERTGGTYSTLKVQPAELEDSGVYFCASSQDEAGVYEQYFGPGTRLTVT.

This clonotype was recorded many times. The chain employs TRBV4-2 and TRBJ2-1, with TRBD2 matching 7 bases. CDR3 length: 16 amino acids. V lost 1 base to trimming and J lost 4 bases; unmatched junction nucleotides: 7. Germline V lookup: CDR1 LGHNA, CDR2 YNFKEQ. CDR3 coding DNA: TGTGCCAGCAGCCAAGTGAAGGGGAGGGCTTACAATGAGCAGTTCTTC. Its translation: CASSQVKGRAYNEQFF.

This clonotype was found many times. The chain is built from TRBV12-5 and TRBJ2-5; the match to TRBD1 covers 10 bases. Trimming cost V 0 bases and J 2 bases; bases outside gene matches: 9. This CDR3 is 18 amino acids long. The germline CDR1 and CDR2 sequences are LGHNT and FRNRAP. The CDR3 region is CASGLVGPGQGFQETQYF. The CDR3 DNA reads TGTGCTAGTGGTTTGGTAGGCCCGGGACAGGGGTTTCAAGAGACCCAGTACTTC. The variable domain in full, with the rest retrieved from reference TRBV12-5 and TRBJ2-5, is DARVTQTPRHKVTEMGQEVTMRCQPILGHNTVFWYRQTMMQGLELLAYFRNRAPLDDSGMPKDRFSAEMPDATLATLKIQPSEPRDSAVYFCASGLVGPGQGFQETQYFGPGTRLLVL.

The V and J genes are TRBV27 and TRBJ2-7; D is possibly TRBD2 (6 bases). CDR1 and CDR2 from the germline V gene are MNHEY and SMNVEV (reference sequence). Trimming shortened V by 8 bases and J by 0 bases, and 17 bases separated the two germline ends. CDR3 length equals 15 residues. The CDR3 is CASATIAASSYEQYF. CDR3 nucleotide sequence: TGTGCCAGCGCTACTATAGCGGCGAGCTCCTACGAGCAGTACTTC.

This clonotype was seen at least ten times. One junction end disagrees with the germline gene, perhaps due to a read error. The rearrangement links TRBV10-2 to TRBJ2-2; 9 nucleotides match TRBD1. Germline V lookup: CDR1 WSHSY, CDR2 SAAADI. The CDR3 runs to 12 residues. CDR3 loop: CASSELTGGLFF. CDR3 DNA: TGCGCCAGCAGTGAACTGACAGGGGGGCTGTTTTTT.

The rearrangement uses TRBV3-1 and TRBJ2-2; D remains ambiguous. Germline values: CDR1 LGHDT, CDR2 YNNKEL (reference sequence). Trimming shortened V by 2 bases and J by 3 bases, and 4 bases separated the two germline ends. The CDR3 is made up of 13 amino acids. In nucleotides, the CDR3 is TGTGCCAGCAGCCAAAGTCACACCGGGGAGCTGTTTTTT. Protein: CASSQSHTGELFF.

The chain recombines TRBV29-1 with TRBJ1-2, with a possible D match to TRBD1 (6 bases). The CDR3 is 14 residues long. The ends were cut back, 4 bases at V and 4 bases at J, with 16 bases in the middle. Germline values: CDR1 SQVTM, CDR2 ANQGSEA. Written as DNA, the CDR3 is TGCAGCGTTGTCGAGGACAGCTCCTTCTATGGCTACACCTTC. It encodes CSVVEDSSFYGYTF.

There are many counts of this clonotype. The chain uses TRBV20-1 and TRBJ2-7; 7 bases are shared with TRBD1. Per germline, CDR1 DFQATT and CDR2 SNEGSKA (reference sequence). The CDR3 is 14 residues long. J gave up 2 bases and V 3 bases, and 7 bases lay outside the gene matches. CDR3 in amino acids: CSASQDRTAYEQYF. The CDR3, as DNA: TGCAGTGCTAGCCAGGACAGGACCGCCTACGAGCAGTACTTC.

This chain connects TRBV7-9 to TRBJ2-2; 10 bases agree with TRBD1. Germline CDR1 reads SEHNR; CDR2 reads FQNEAQ (reference sequence). V gave up 5 bases and J gave up 5 bases; unmatched junction bases: 8. This CDR3 is 16 amino acids long. The CDR3 bases are TGTGCCAGCAGCCCTCGGGACAGGGGCTGGACCGGGGAGCTGTTTTTT. This translates into CASSPRDRGWTGELFF.

About this clonotype: This sequence may be a read error, since a much larger clone differs from it by one base. As the CDR3 is not closed by the conserved phenylalanine or tryptophan, this likely results from a read error. The rearrangement links TRBV4-3 to TRBJ2-1, with D unclear. Trimming shortened V by 3 bases and J by 0 bases, and 18 bases separated the two germline ends. Germline assignment: CDR1 LGHNA and CDR2 YSLEER. The CDR3 contains 18 residues. The CDR3 sequence: CASSQELIISRSYNEQFL. The CDR3 DNA follows: TGCGCCAGCAGCCAGGAACTAATCATAAGCCGCTCCTACAATGAGCAGTTCCTC.

This clonotype was seen many times. V and J are TRBV12-3 or TRBV12-4 and TRBJ1-5; TRBD1 matches 7 bases. This CDR3 contains 15 residues. After removal of 4 bases from V and 2 bases from J, the junction contained 5 bases not matched to a gene. The CDR3 sequence: CASSSGTVGNQPQHF. CDR3 nucleotide sequence: TGTGCCAGCAGTTCCGGGACAGTCGGCAATCAGCCCCAGCATTTT.